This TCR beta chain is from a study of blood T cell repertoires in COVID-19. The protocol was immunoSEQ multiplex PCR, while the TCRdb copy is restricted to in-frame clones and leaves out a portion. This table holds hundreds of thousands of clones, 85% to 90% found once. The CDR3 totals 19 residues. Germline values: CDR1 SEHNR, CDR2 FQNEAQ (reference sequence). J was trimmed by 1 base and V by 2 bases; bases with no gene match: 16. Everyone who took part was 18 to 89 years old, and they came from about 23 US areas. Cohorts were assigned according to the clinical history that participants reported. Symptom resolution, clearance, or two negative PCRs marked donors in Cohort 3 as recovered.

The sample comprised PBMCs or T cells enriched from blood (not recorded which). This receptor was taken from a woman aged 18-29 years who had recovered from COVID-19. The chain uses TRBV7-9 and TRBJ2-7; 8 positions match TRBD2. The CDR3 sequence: CASSLSPYPTAGVSYEQYF. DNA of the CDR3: TGTGCCAGCAGCTTATCTCCCTACCCGACAGCGGGGGTTTCCTACGAGCAGTACTTC.